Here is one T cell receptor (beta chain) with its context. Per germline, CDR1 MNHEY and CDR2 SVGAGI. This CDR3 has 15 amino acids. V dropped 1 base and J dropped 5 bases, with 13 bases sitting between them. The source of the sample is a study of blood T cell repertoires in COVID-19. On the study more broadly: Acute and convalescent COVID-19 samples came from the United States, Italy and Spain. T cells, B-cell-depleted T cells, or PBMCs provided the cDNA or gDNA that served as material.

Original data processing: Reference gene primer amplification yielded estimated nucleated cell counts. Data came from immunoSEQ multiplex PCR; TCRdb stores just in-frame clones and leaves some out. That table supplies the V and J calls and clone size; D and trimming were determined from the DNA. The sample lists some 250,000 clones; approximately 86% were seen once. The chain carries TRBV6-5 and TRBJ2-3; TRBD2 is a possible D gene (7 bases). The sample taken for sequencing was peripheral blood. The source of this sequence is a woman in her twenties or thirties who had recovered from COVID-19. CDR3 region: CASSYFAGAGDTQYF. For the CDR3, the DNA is TGTGCCAGCAGTTACTTTGCGGGGGCCGGAGATACGCAGTATTTT.